The 5 T cell receptor beta chains listed next were all sequenced from one sample in a study of cytomegalovirus exposure and HLA in healthy donors. The study ran its PCR with 60 Vbeta and 13 Jbeta primers. Clones were sequenced by immunoSEQ multiplex PCR, and TCRdb holds only the in-frame ones, with some missing. This sample has about 170,000 clones, with approximately 72% found just once. The specimen sequenced was PBMCs. The receptors originated from a human donor in good health.

This chain links TRBV29-1 with TRBJ2-3; 7 bases line up with TRBD2. Per the germline V gene, CDR1 is SQVTM and CDR2 is ANQGSEA. The ends lost 3 bases at V and 7 bases at J; junction bases unmatched: 13. The CDR3 extends over 15 amino acids. This chain's CDR3 is CSVDGGGYGSYTQYF. The CDR3 DNA reads TGCAGCGTTGATGGGGGAGGGTACGGGTCTTATACGCAGTATTTT.

The genes are TRBV6-5 and TRBJ1-5, with D possibly TRBD1 on 5 matching bases. V gave up 9 bases and J gave up 9 bases, with 18 bases separating them. Germline CDR1 is MNHEY and CDR2 is SVGAGI. CDR3 length: 13 residues. CDR3 protein: CASRGGVRRPQHF. CDR3 DNA sequence: TGTGCCAGTCGCGGGGGGGTCCGGAGGCCCCAGCATTTT.

V gene TRBV5-1 combines with J gene TRBJ1-1, with 7 bases matching TRBD1. The germline CDR1 and CDR2 sequences are SGHRS and YFSETQ. This CDR3 spans 13 amino acids. The ends lost 0 bases at V and 6 bases at J; junction bases unmatched: 2. As DNA, the CDR3 is TGCGCCAGCAGCTTGGACGACAGGGCTGAAGCTTTCTTT. Amino acids: CASSLDDRAEAFF.

The chain is built from TRBV5-4 and TRBJ2-5; tentative D call: TRBD1 (5 bases). This CDR3 spans 13 amino acids. Trimming shortened V by 4 bases and J by 1 base, and 8 bases separated the two germline ends. CDR1 and CDR2 from the germline V gene are SGHNT and YYREEE (reference sequence). CDR3 DNA: TGTGCCAGCAGCCAGCAGGGCCAAGAGACCCAGTACTTC. Its protein product is CASSQQGQETQYF.

V and J are TRBV5-4 and TRBJ1-5, with D perhaps TRBD1 (5 bases). The germline gives CDR1 SGHNT, CDR2 YYREEE (reference sequence). The CDR3 is 12 amino acids. Trimming took 4 bases from V and 6 from J, leaving 8 bases between them. This CDR3 reads CASSTDSQPQHF. Here the CDR3 DNA reads TGTGCCAGCAGCACAGACAGTCAGCCCCAGCATTTT.